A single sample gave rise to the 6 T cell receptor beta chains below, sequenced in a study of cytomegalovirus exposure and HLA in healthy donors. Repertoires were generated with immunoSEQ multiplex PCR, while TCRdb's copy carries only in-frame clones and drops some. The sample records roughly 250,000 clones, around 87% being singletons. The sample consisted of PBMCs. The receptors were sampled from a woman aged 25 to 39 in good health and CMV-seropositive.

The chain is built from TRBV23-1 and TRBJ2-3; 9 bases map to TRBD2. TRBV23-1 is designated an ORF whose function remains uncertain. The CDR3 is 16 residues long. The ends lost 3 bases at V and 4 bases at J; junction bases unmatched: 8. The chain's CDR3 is CASSQTIAGAPDTQYF. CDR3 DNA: TGCGCCAGCAGTCAGACAATAGCGGGAGCCCCAGATACGCAGTATTTT.

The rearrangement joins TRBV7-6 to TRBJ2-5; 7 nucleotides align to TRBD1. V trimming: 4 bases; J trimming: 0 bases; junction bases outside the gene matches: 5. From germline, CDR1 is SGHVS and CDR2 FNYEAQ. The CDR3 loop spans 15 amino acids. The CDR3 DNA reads TGTGCCAGCAGCTACCTGGGACAGTACCAAGAGACCCAGTACTTC. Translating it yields CASSYLGQYQETQYF.

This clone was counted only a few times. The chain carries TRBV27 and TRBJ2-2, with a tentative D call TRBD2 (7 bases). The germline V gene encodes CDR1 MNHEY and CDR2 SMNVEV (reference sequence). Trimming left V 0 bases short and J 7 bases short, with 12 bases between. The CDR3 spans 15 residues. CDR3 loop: CASSLSGGAVGELFF. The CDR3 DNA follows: TGTGCCAGCAGTTTATCGGGGGGGGCGGTCGGGGAGCTGTTTTTT.

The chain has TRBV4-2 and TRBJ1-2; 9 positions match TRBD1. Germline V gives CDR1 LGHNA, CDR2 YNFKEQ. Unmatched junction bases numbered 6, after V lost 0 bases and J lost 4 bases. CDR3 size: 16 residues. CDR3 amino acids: CASSQEITGGFYGYTF. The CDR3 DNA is TGTGCCAGCAGCCAAGAGATCACAGGGGGCTTCTATGGCTACACCTTC.

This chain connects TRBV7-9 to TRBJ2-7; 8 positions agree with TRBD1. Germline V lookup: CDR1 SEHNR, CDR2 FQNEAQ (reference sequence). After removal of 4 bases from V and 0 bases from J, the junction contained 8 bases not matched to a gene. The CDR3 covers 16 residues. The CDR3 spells CASSSRQGLSSYEQYF. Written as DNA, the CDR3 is TGTGCCAGCAGCTCCCGACAGGGGCTTAGCTCCTACGAGCAGTACTTC.

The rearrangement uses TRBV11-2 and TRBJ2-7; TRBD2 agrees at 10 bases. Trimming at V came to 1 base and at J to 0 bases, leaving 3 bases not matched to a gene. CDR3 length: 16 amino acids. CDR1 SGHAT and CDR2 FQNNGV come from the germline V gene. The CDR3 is CASSLGASGSSYEQYF. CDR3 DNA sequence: TGTGCCAGCAGCTTAGGGGCTAGCGGGAGCTCCTACGAGCAGTACTTC.